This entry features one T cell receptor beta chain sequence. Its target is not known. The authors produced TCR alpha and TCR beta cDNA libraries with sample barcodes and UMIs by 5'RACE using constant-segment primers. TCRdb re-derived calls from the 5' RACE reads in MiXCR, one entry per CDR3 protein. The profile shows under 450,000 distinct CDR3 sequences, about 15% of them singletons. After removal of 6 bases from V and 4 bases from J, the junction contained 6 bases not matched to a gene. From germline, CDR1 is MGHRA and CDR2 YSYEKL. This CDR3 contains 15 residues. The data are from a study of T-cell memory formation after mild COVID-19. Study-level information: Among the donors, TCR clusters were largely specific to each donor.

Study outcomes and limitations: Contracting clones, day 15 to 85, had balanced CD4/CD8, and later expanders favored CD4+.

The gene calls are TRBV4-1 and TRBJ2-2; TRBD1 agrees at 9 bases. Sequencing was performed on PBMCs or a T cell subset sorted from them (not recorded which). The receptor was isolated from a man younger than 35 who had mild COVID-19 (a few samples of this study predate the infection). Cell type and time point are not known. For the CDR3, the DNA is TGCGCCAGCAGACAGGGGGCGCGGGTCACCGGGGAGCTGTTTTTT. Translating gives CASRQGARVTGELFF.